The rows below give T cell receptor beta chains drawn from one sample of a study of T cells expressing NK-cell markers. No DNA is given; TCRdb re-called the 5' RACE reads and lists each CDR3 protein once. The sample totals around 380,000 distinct CDR3 sequences. Material for sequencing was blood T cells: a sorted CD56 or NKG2C T cell subset, CD4+ or CD8+ T cells, or bulk PBMC T cells (not recorded which). These receptors were collected from a woman aged 45 to 65 in good health. Each CDR3 is given with its conserved first and last residue.

TRBJ1-1 TRBV3-1 CASSRGTGGTEAFF
TRBJ2-7 TRBV20-1 CSAREQGRTYEQYF
TRBJ2-3 TRBV2 CASTQSELAGGADTQYF
TRBJ2-1 TRBV10-3 CAISDSPSREQFF
TRBJ2-1 TRBV7-2 CASSLDNDGLAGGRTYNEQFF
TRBJ1-1 TRBV9 CASSVLAGTGNTEVFF
TRBJ2-1 TRBV12-3/TRBV12-4 CASSFGWYEQFF
TRBJ1-5 TRBV29-1 CSVRTGDQPQHF
TRBJ2-1 TRBV24-1 CATSLSLLGANEQFF
TRBJ2-1 TRBV5-1 CASSFGLAEDEQFF
TRBJ2-3 TRBV12-3/TRBV12-4 CASSLGTSGDFFTDTQYF
TRBJ1-5 TRBV5-1 CASSLGTGVGNQPQHF
TRBJ2-3 TRBV10-3 CATGLGPGDTQYF
TRBJ1-6 TRBV6-1 CASSERGGGIVNSPLHF
TRBJ1-1 TRBV7-8 CASSAQRSEAFF
TRBJ2-5 TRBV5-1 CASSFLSQETQYF
TRBJ2-3 TRBV20-1 CSARGVGTGTSGRFGDTQYF
TRBJ2-5 TRBV11-3 CASSFWTYQETQYF
TRBJ1-2 TRBV10-3 CAISEQTRGGYTF
TRBJ1-2 TRBV24-1 CAVGQGANYGYTF
TRBJ1-5 TRBV20-1 CSASQGHPYSNQPQHF
TRBJ2-7 TRBV15 CATSSRSRGPSYEQYF
TRBJ2-2 TRBV7-9 CASSSAAGFGELFF
TRBJ2-2 TRBV7-8 CASSLGTSRIGTGELFF
TRBJ2-1 TRBV7-9 CASSLSDYFHEQFF
TRBJ1-1 TRBV5-6 CASSLAVRAKAFF
TRBJ2-2 TRBV4-2 CASSQVQLAGVSGELFF
TRBJ1-1 TRBV5-1 CASSGGGVFAEAFF
TRBJ2-6 TRBV12-3/TRBV12-4 CASSLLRRPRDSGANVLTF
TRBJ2-2 TRBV19 CASSIYSPSSDGELFF
TRBJ2-2 TRBV3-1 CASSRGSSTGELFF
TRBJ2-5 TRBV7-8 CASTPGMRAGGETQYF
TRBJ2-5 TRBV20-1 CSATDNRRVKETQYF
TRBJ2-2 TRBV12-3/TRBV12-4 CASRPSGSSTGELFF
TRBJ2-1 TRBV29-1 CSVQKQGSEQFF
TRBJ2-1 TRBV3-1 CASSLGGGLDEQFF
TRBJ2-5 TRBV24-1 CATSDGRTVLRETQYF
TRBJ1-2 TRBV5-1 CASSISGTGGPEDGYTF
TRBJ1-2 TRBV6-2/TRBV6-3 CASSYAPFATVNYGYTF
TRBJ2-3 TRBV5-1 CASSSMSGTVDTQYF
TRBJ1-1 TRBV10-1 CASTDGLPNTEAFF
TRBJ2-6 TRBV11-2 CASSARWGANVLTF